Listed below are T cell receptor beta chains from one sample, sequenced in a study of blood T cell repertoires in COVID-19. The protocol was immunoSEQ multiplex PCR, while the TCRdb copy is restricted to in-frame clones and leaves out a portion. The table records fewer than 350,000 clones, 85% to 90% of them present only once. Material: peripheral blood. All receptors derive from a woman aged 25-40 years with COVID-19, enrolled during active disease. Both conserved end residues are part of each CDR3. The order of the fields is D gene, CDR3 length, V gene, J gene, clone size, CDR3 DNA, CDR3 protein. A D gene is named only where the DNA matches it firmly. Clone size, where shown, is once, few, many, or a class for clones that have expanded.

D gene: -; CDR3 length: 16; V gene: TRBV5-1; J gene: TRBJ1-6; clone size: -; CDR3 DNA: TGCGCCAGCAGCCGGACACAGAGCTCCTATAATTCACCCCTCCACTTT; CDR3 protein: CASSRTQSSYNSPLHF
D gene: TRBD1; CDR3 length: 17; V gene: TRBV7-2; J gene: TRBJ2-6; clone size: -; CDR3 DNA: TGTGCCAGCAGTGCCGGGACAGGGAAGCCTGGGGCCAACGTCCTGACTTTC; CDR3 protein: CASSAGTGKPGANVLTF
D gene: TRBD1; CDR3 length: 13; V gene: TRBV20-1; J gene: TRBJ1-1; clone size: few; CDR3 DNA: TGCAGTGCTAGTAGGGGGCGCGACACTGAAGCTTTCTTT; CDR3 protein: CSASRGRDTEAFF
D gene: -; CDR3 length: 14; V gene: TRBV4-2; J gene: TRBJ2-7; clone size: few; CDR3 DNA: TGTGCCAGCAGCCAACCCGGGGTCGTCTACGAGCAGTACTTC; CDR3 protein: CASSQPGVVYEQYF
D gene: TRBD2; CDR3 length: 15; V gene: TRBV7-9; J gene: TRBJ2-5; clone size: -; CDR3 DNA: TGTGCCAGCAGCTTAGGGACTAGCGGACGGGAGACCCAGTACTTC; CDR3 protein: CASSLGTSGRETQYF
D gene: -; CDR3 length: 12; V gene: TRBV2; J gene: TRBJ1-6; clone size: -; CDR3 DNA: TGTGCCAGCAGTAACGGGGATTCACCCCTCCACTTT; CDR3 protein: CASSNGDSPLHF
D gene: TRBD2; CDR3 length: 15; V gene: TRBV6-1; J gene: TRBJ2-7; clone size: -; CDR3 DNA: TGTGCCAGCAGTGAGGGACTAGCGCATTCCTACGAGCAGTACTTC; CDR3 protein: CASSEGLAHSYEQYF
D gene: -; CDR3 length: 16; V gene: TRBV10-3; J gene: TRBJ2-2; clone size: -; CDR3 DNA: TGTGCCATCAGTGAGGACCTGATGACAGACACCGGGGAGCTGTTTTTT; CDR3 protein: CAISEDLMTDTGELFF
D gene: -; CDR3 length: 12; V gene: TRBV29-1; J gene: TRBJ1-2; clone size: -; CDR3 DNA: TGCAGCGTCCCCTGGGGAGGTCATGGCTACACCTTC; CDR3 protein: CSVPWGGHGYTF
D gene: -; CDR3 length: 15; V gene: TRBV6-4; J gene: TRBJ1-2; clone size: -; CDR3 DNA: TGTGCCAGCAGTGACTCGAACAGTCTGAAGGGGGGCTACACCTTC; CDR3 protein: CASSDSNSLKGGYTF
D gene: TRBD1; CDR3 length: 11; V gene: TRBV20-1; J gene: TRBJ1-2; clone size: -; CDR3 DNA: TGCAGTGCTATCAGGGGGCTTGGCTACACCTTC; CDR3 protein: CSAIRGLGYTF
D gene: TRBD1; CDR3 length: 15; V gene: TRBV12-5; J gene: TRBJ2-1; clone size: once; CDR3 DNA: TGTGCTAGTGGCACCGGGACAGGCTTGCTGGATGAGCAGTTCTTC; CDR3 protein: CASGTGTGLLDEQFF
D gene: TRBD2; CDR3 length: 18; V gene: TRBV10-3; J gene: TRBJ2-1; clone size: once; CDR3 DNA: TGTGCCATCAGTGACCCGGGCCTGTTTAGCGGGGGGATAGGTGAGCAGTTCTTC; CDR3 protein: CAISDPGLFSGGIGEQFF
D gene: TRBD2; CDR3 length: 19; V gene: TRBV28; J gene: TRBJ2-5; clone size: -; CDR3 DNA: TGTGCCAGCAGTTCTCGGACTAGCGGAGTCCTTCCAGTAGCAGAGACCCAGTACTTC; CDR3 protein: CASSSRTSGVLPVAETQYF
D gene: -; CDR3 length: 16; V gene: TRBV5-5; J gene: TRBJ1-4; clone size: -; CDR3 DNA: TGTGCCAGCTCCAAGGGGAACAGGGTCGAAGGAGAAAAACTGTTTTTT; CDR3 protein: CASSKGNRVEGEKLFF
D gene: TRBD1; CDR3 length: 17; V gene: TRBV5-1; J gene: TRBJ1-2; clone size: -; CDR3 DNA: TGCGCCAGCTCTCCTCGGGACGGCTCTTCAGGGGGCTATGGCTACACCTTC; CDR3 protein: CASSPRDGSSGGYGYTF
D gene: TRBD1; CDR3 length: 14; V gene: TRBV6-6; J gene: TRBJ1-2; clone size: -; CDR3 DNA: TGTGCCAGCAGCTCCGGACAGGGGGCGAGGGGCTACACCTTC; CDR3 protein: CASSSGQGARGYTF
D gene: -; CDR3 length: 14; V gene: TRBV29-1; J gene: TRBJ2-3; clone size: once; CDR3 DNA: TGCAGCGTTGTGGGCAGGGTAGGGACAGATACGCAGTATTTT; CDR3 protein: CSVVGRVGTDTQYF
D gene: TRBD2; CDR3 length: 15; V gene: TRBV7-8; J gene: TRBJ2-7; clone size: -; CDR3 DNA: TGTGCCAGCAGCAGACTAGCGGGCTACTCCTACGAGCAGTACTTC; CDR3 protein: CASSRLAGYSYEQYF
D gene: -; CDR3 length: 16; V gene: TRBV5-4; J gene: TRBJ2-1; clone size: -; CDR3 DNA: TGTGCCAGCAGCTTGGGAACGGAGAACCTATACAATGAGCAGTTCTTC; CDR3 protein: CASSLGTENLYNEQFF
D gene: TRBD2; CDR3 length: 15; V gene: TRBV28; J gene: TRBJ2-1; clone size: -; CDR3 DNA: TGTGCCAGCGTAGCTAGCGGGGGGCCCCACAATGAGCAGTTCTTC; CDR3 protein: CASVASGGPHNEQFF
D gene: TRBD1; CDR3 length: 14; V gene: TRBV19; J gene: TRBJ2-3; clone size: once; CDR3 DNA: TGTGCCAGTAGTACCTGGACAGGGTCAGATACGCAGTATTTT; CDR3 protein: CASSTWTGSDTQYF
D gene: -; CDR3 length: 13; V gene: TRBV18; J gene: TRBJ2-3; clone size: -; CDR3 DNA: TGTGCCAGCGGACAAGGGATTGCAGATACGCAGTATTTT; CDR3 protein: CASGQGIADTQYF
D gene: -; CDR3 length: 13; V gene: TRBV12-3/TRBV12-4; J gene: TRBJ2-7; clone size: -; CDR3 DNA: TGTGCCAGCGGCGGTGTAAACTTAGCCGAGCAGTACTTC; CDR3 protein: CASGGVNLAEQYF
D gene: TRBD1; CDR3 length: 15; V gene: TRBV7-9; J gene: TRBJ1-1; clone size: -; CDR3 DNA: TGTGCCAGCAGCACCTGGACAGGGGATAGCACTGAAGCTTTCTTT; CDR3 protein: CASSTWTGDSTEAFF
D gene: -; CDR3 length: 14; V gene: TRBV6-5; J gene: TRBJ2-5; clone size: -; CDR3 DNA: TGTGCCAGCAGTTATGGCCCGGGGAGCCAGACCCAGTACTTC; CDR3 protein: CASSYGPGSQTQYF
D gene: TRBD1; CDR3 length: 15; V gene: TRBV24-1; J gene: TRBJ2-3; clone size: -; CDR3 DNA: TGTGCCACCAGTGAACAGGGGGCAAACACAGATACGCAGTATTTT; CDR3 protein: CATSEQGANTDTQYF
D gene: -; CDR3 length: 16; V gene: TRBV5-1; J gene: TRBJ1-1; clone size: -; CDR3 DNA: TGCGCCAGCAGCTCAACTGAAACAGTGATGAACACTGAAGCTTTCTTT; CDR3 protein: CASSSTETVMNTEAFF
D gene: TRBD1; CDR3 length: 16; V gene: TRBV5-1; J gene: TRBJ1-6; clone size: few; CDR3 DNA: TGCGCCAGCAGCTCACAGGGGTTCGGGCATAATTCACCCCTCCACTTT; CDR3 protein: CASSSQGFGHNSPLHF
D gene: -; CDR3 length: 15; V gene: TRBV18; J gene: TRBJ2-5; clone size: -; CDR3 DNA: TGTGCCAGCTCACCACCGGGGGAGCGGGACACCGCCTGGTACTTC; CDR3 protein: CASSPPGERDTAWYF
D gene: -; CDR3 length: 15; V gene: TRBV5-6; J gene: TRBJ1-2; clone size: -; CDR3 DNA: TGTGCCAGCAGCTTGGGGCAGACAGCTAACTATGGCTACACCTTC; CDR3 protein: CASSLGQTANYGYTF
D gene: -; CDR3 length: 11; V gene: TRBV6-5; J gene: TRBJ2-3; clone size: once; CDR3 DNA: TGTGCCAGCATGGGGCAAGTCACGCAGTATTTT; CDR3 protein: CASMGQVTQYF
D gene: -; CDR3 length: 15; V gene: TRBV5-5; J gene: TRBJ2-1; clone size: -; CDR3 DNA: TGTGCCAGCAGCTTCGAGGGTGGCTCCTACAATGAGCAGTTCTTC; CDR3 protein: CASSFEGGSYNEQFF
D gene: -; CDR3 length: 15; V gene: TRBV28; J gene: TRBJ2-7; clone size: -; CDR3 DNA: TGTGCCAGCAGTTTATTTTTACAGGGTGTACGCGAGCAGTACTTC; CDR3 protein: CASSLFLQGVREQYF
D gene: TRBD1; CDR3 length: 15; V gene: TRBV2; J gene: TRBJ2-3; clone size: -; CDR3 DNA: TGTGCCAGCACACGAAGGACAGGGGATCCAGATACGCAGTATTTT; CDR3 protein: CASTRRTGDPDTQYF
D gene: TRBD1; CDR3 length: 14; V gene: TRBV29-1; J gene: TRBJ2-3; clone size: once; CDR3 DNA: TGCAGCGTTGTTGAGGGGGCTAGCACAGATACGCAGTATTTT; CDR3 protein: CSVVEGASTDTQYF
D gene: -; CDR3 length: 15; V gene: TRBV5-1; J gene: TRBJ1-5; clone size: -; CDR3 DNA: TGCGCCAGCAGCCTCGGGACAACCAGTAATCAGCCCCAGCATTTT; CDR3 protein: CASSLGTTSNQPQHF
D gene: -; CDR3 length: 11; V gene: TRBV5-4; J gene: TRBJ1-1; clone size: -; CDR3 DNA: TGTGCCAGCGGCGGGAGCACTGAAGCTTTCTTT; CDR3 protein: CASGGSTEAFF
D gene: -; CDR3 length: 14; V gene: TRBV6-5; J gene: TRBJ1-2; clone size: -; CDR3 DNA: TGTGCCAGCAGTCCCCGCGGGGGCAGATATGGCTACACCTTC; CDR3 protein: CASSPRGGRYGYTF
D gene: -; CDR3 length: 15; V gene: TRBV6-5; J gene: TRBJ1-1; clone size: -; CDR3 DNA: TGTGCCAGCAGACCCCCAGCAGGGATCTCCCCTGAAGCTTTCTTT; CDR3 protein: CASRPPAGISPEAFF
D gene: TRBD1; CDR3 length: 14; V gene: TRBV5-1; J gene: TRBJ1-1; clone size: once; CDR3 DNA: TGCGCCAGCAGCTCCTCGGCATCGACAGGGAGGGCTTTCTTT; CDR3 protein: CASSSSASTGRAFF
D gene: TRBD2; CDR3 length: 14; V gene: TRBV6-5; J gene: TRBJ2-7; clone size: -; CDR3 DNA: TGTGCCAGCAGTTACCCTAGCGGTACCTACGAGCAGTACTTC; CDR3 protein: CASSYPSGTYEQYF
D gene: -; CDR3 length: 15; V gene: TRBV16; J gene: TRBJ1-6; clone size: -; CDR3 DNA: TGTGCCAGCAGCCAATTTGTACAGTCCCATTCACCCCTCCACTTT; CDR3 protein: CASSQFVQSHSPLHF
D gene: TRBD1; CDR3 length: 13; V gene: TRBV6-6; J gene: TRBJ1-6; clone size: once; CDR3 DNA: TGTGCCAGCGGTAAGACAGGGAATTCACCCCTCCACTTT; CDR3 protein: CASGKTGNSPLHF
D gene: -; CDR3 length: 13; V gene: TRBV21-1; J gene: TRBJ2-5; clone size: -; CDR3 DNA: TGTGCCAGCGGCCCGCGGGAGACAGAGACCCAGTACTTC; CDR3 protein: CASGPRETETQYF
D gene: TRBD1; CDR3 length: 18; V gene: TRBV14; J gene: TRBJ2-1; clone size: -; CDR3 DNA: TGTGCCAGCAGCCAAGAAGAGGGGACAGCCTTCAAATACAATGAGCAGTTCTTC; CDR3 protein: CASSQEEGTAFKYNEQFF
D gene: TRBD2; CDR3 length: 15; V gene: TRBV7-9; J gene: TRBJ2-7; clone size: -; CDR3 DNA: TGTGCCAGCAGCTGGGGAGCGGGGGCTTCCTACGAGCAGTACTTC; CDR3 protein: CASSWGAGASYEQYF
D gene: TRBD1; CDR3 length: 17; V gene: TRBV6-1; J gene: TRBJ1-2; clone size: -; CDR3 DNA: TGTGCCAGCAGTGAAGCTGGGACAGGGGGGGGTAACTATGGCTACACCTTC; CDR3 protein: CASSEAGTGGGNYGYTF
D gene: -; CDR3 length: 16; V gene: TRBV2; J gene: TRBJ1-2; clone size: -; CDR3 DNA: TGTGCCAGCAGTGGGCCAGGGACTGGAGCTAACTATGGCTACACCTTC; CDR3 protein: CASSGPGTGANYGYTF
D gene: -; CDR3 length: 15; V gene: TRBV9; J gene: TRBJ2-7; clone size: -; CDR3 DNA: TGTGCCAGCAGCGTTAGCAGGGATAGCTCCTACGAGCAGTACTTC; CDR3 protein: CASSVSRDSSYEQYF
D gene: -; CDR3 length: 14; V gene: TRBV27; J gene: TRBJ1-1; clone size: once; CDR3 DNA: TGTGCCAGCAATAACAGGGAGTTGGGCACTGAAGCTTTCTTT; CDR3 protein: CASNNRELGTEAFF
D gene: TRBD1; CDR3 length: 15; V gene: TRBV6-6; J gene: TRBJ1-2; clone size: -; CDR3 DNA: TGTGCCAGCAGTACGGGGACAGGGGGCCCCTATGGCTACACCTTC; CDR3 protein: CASSTGTGGPYGYTF